This TCR beta chain comes out of a study of blood T cell repertoires in COVID-19. Study as a whole: Samples came from the United States, Italy and Spain, spanning acute and convalescent COVID-19.

Source study methods: Amplified reference gene primers provided the basis for estimating nucleated cell counts. Clones were sequenced by immunoSEQ multiplex PCR, and TCRdb holds only the in-frame ones, with some missing. The V and J calls and clone size come from that table; D and trimming were worked out from the DNA. The repertoire has 120,000 or so clones, around nine tenths of them found once; the top ten carry roughly 5%. Source material: peripheral blood. The source of this sequence is a human donor in a cohort sampled during active COVID-19.

The CDR3 is CASSHPGTRRENEQFF. The CDR3 region has the DNA TGTGCCAGCAGCCATCCCGGGACTAGGAGGGAAAATGAGCAGTTCTTC. V gene TRBV7-9 combines with J gene TRBJ2-1, with 8 bases lining up with TRBD2. Germline V gene data show CDR1 as SEHNR and CDR2 as FQNEAQ (reference sequence). V dropped 5 bases and J dropped 7; count of bases not matched to a gene: 13. The CDR3 is 16 residues long.